Each of the 20 T cell receptor beta chains below was sequenced from the same sample in a study of patients and donors after allogeneic stem cell transplantation. TCRdb fed the RT-PCR reads into MiXCR, producing one record per CDR3 protein. The sample contains over 150,000 distinct CDR3 sequences, 30% of which appear only once. Sequenced input: blood, either unsorted or a sorted T cell fraction (not recorded which). The receptors derive from a human donor who was either an allogeneic HSCT recipient or a stem cell or donor lymphocyte infusion donor (not recorded which). It is not recorded whose cells these are; they may come from a transplant donor.

This clonotype was seen only a few times. V usage is TRBV7-2 and J usage is TRBJ2-1; 14 nucleotides align to TRBD2. Losses at the gene ends were 6 bases for V and 8 bases for J; bases not matched to a gene: 9. Per the germline V gene, CDR1 is SGHTA and CDR2 is FQGNSA. CDR3 length equals 16 residues. The CDR3 nucleotides read TGTGCCAGCAGTCAAACGGGACTAGCGGGAGTCGATGAGCAGTTCTTC. Translation: CASSQTGLAGVDEQFF.

This clonotype was picked up a small number of times. The chain joins TRBV29-1 to TRBJ2-2, with a weak D call TRBD1 (5 bases). V was cut by 4 bases and J by 7 bases, with 16 bases left in between. This CDR3 is built from 14 residues. Germline V gene lookup returns CDR1 SQVTM and CDR2 ANQGSEA. CDR3 DNA sequence: TGCAGCGTTGCGATCGACTGGCAGGGCGGGGAGCTGTTTTTT. It translates to CSVAIDWQGGELFF.

This clonotype turned up a few times. The rearrangement links TRBV12-5 to TRBJ2-3; D possibly uses TRBD1 or TRBD2 (6 bases each). V was cut by 3 bases and J by 4 bases, with 8 bases left in between. The CDR3 length is 13 residues. Germline V gives CDR1 LGHNT, CDR2 FRNRAP. DNA of the CDR3: TGTGCTAGTGGTTTCGGGGGCTCAGATACGCAGTATTTT. This translates into CASGFGGSDTQYF.

This chain links TRBV2 with TRBJ2-2; D is uncertain. The germline V and J ends were trimmed by 8 bases and 0 bases, with 7 bases remaining between them. The germline V gene has CDR1 SNHLY and CDR2 FYNNEI. This CDR3 has 13 residues. The DNA of the CDR3 is TGTGCCAGCGAACAACCGAACACCGGGGAGCTGTTTTTT. Residues: CASEQPNTGELFF.

This rearrangement joins TRBV7-8 to TRBJ2-5, with 8 bases lining up with TRBD1. The ends lost 2 bases at V and 5 bases at J; junction bases unmatched: 7. Germline-derived CDR1 and CDR2 are SGHVS and FQNEAQ. The length of the CDR3 is 15 residues. The chain's CDR3 is CASSLFRGRPETQYF. The DNA of the CDR3 is TGTGCCAGCAGCTTATTCAGGGGGCGCCCCGAGACCCAGTACTTC.

This clonotype occurred a few times. The V call is TRBV2, the J call TRBJ2-4; D unresolved. Deletions cut 4 bases from V and 0 bases from J, with 4 bases between. The germline V gene has CDR1 SNHLY and CDR2 FYNNEI. This CDR3 spans 13 amino acids. The CDR3 reads CASSVLAKNIQYF. In DNA, the CDR3 is TGTGCCAGCAGTGTCCTAGCCAAAAACATTCAGTACTTC.

This rearrangement joins TRBV10-3 to TRBJ2-1; a possible D gene is TRBD1 (6 bases). The CDR3 runs to 11 residues. V lost 11 bases, J lost 8 bases, and 13 bases lay in between. CDR1 and CDR2 (germline): ENHRY, SYGVKD. The CDR3 spells CAAQGWDEQFF. CDR3 DNA sequence: TGTGCCGCACAGGGTTGGGATGAGCAGTTCTTC.

This chain uses TRBV4-1 with TRBJ1-4, with D unresolved. This CDR3 has 16 residues. V lost 4 bases and J 7 bases, leaving 19 bases between the germline ends. The germline gives CDR1 MGHRA, CDR2 YSYEKL. CDR3 protein: CASSLSGGAGFEKLFF. DNA of the CDR3: TGCGCCAGCAGCCTATCGGGAGGTGCGGGTTTTGAAAAACTGTTTTTT.

In this sample, this clonotype turned up many times. The V gene is TRBV20-1, the J gene TRBJ1-2; D remains unclear. The CDR3 sequence is 14 residues long. Germline V gene lookup returns CDR1 DFQATT and CDR2 SNEGSKA (reference sequence). Trimming stripped 2 bases from V and 1 base from J, with 11 bases between. The CDR3 bases are TGCAGTGCTAGAATGGCAGTACTTAACTATGGCTACACCTTC. Amino acids: CSARMAVLNYGYTF.

The table lists this clonotype with a few counts. V gene TRBV6-2 or TRBV6-3 combines with J gene TRBJ1-5, with TRBD1 matching 7 bases. Unmatched junction bases numbered 8, after V lost 5 bases and J lost 7 bases. Germline V gene data show CDR1 as MNHEY and CDR2 as SVGEGT. The CDR3 runs to 14 residues. The CDR3 coding sequence is TGTGCCAGCAGTACGCAGGGGGGAGGGCAGCCCCAGCATTTT. This encodes CASSTQGGGQPQHF.

This clonotype has more than one count but fewer than ten. Written as DNA, the CDR3 is TGTGCCAGCAGCTTGGGATTCTACAATGAGCAGTTCTTC. This encodes CASSLGFYNEQFF. The J gene is TRBJ2-1, the V gene TRBV5-5; no definite D call. Trimming cost V 0 bases and J 3 bases, with 4 bases left between them. This CDR3 comprises 13 residues. CDR1 and CDR2 (germline): SGHKS, YYEKEE (reference sequence). The full variable domain, with the rest looked up from reference TRBV5-5 and TRBJ2-1, is DAGVTQSPTHLIKTRGQQVTLRCSPISGHKSVSWYQQVLGQGPQFIFQYYEKEERGRGNFPDRFSARQFPNYSSELNVNALLLGDSALYLCASSLGFYNEQFFGPGTRLTVL.

This clonotype was found many times. The chain couples TRBV29-1 to TRBJ1-2; no definite D call. The V and J ends lost 0 bases and 3 bases respectively, with 14 bases between them. There are 15 residues in the CDR3. Germline lookup yields CDR1 SQVTM and CDR2 ANQGSEA. The CDR3, as DNA: TGCAGCGTTGAAGAATTCGACCTGCGGGACTATGGCTACACCTTC. Translation gives CSVEEFDLRDYGYTF.

The chain joins TRBV20-1 to TRBJ1-3; D might be TRBD1 (6 bases). This CDR3 is built from 13 residues. The V and J ends lost 3 bases and 3 bases respectively, with 9 bases between them. The V gene's germline CDR1 is DFQATT and CDR2 SNEGSKA (reference sequence). The CDR3: CSARGALGNTIYF. CDR3 sequence (DNA): TGCAGTGCTAGGGGGGCGCTTGGAAACACCATATATTTT.

This clonotype has more than one count but fewer than ten. The rearrangement links TRBV5-1 to TRBJ1-5; the D gene is possibly TRBD1 (5 bases). The length of the CDR3 is 16 residues. Germline V gene lookup returns CDR1 SGHRS and CDR2 YFSETQ. V was clipped by 2 bases and J by 0 bases, with 12 bases between them. DNA for the CDR3: TGCGCCAGCAGCTTCTCAGGGCCCAATAGCAATCAGCCCCAGCATTTT. This codes for CASSFSGPNSNQPQHF.

The chain carries TRBV4-3 and TRBJ2-3, with 8 bases that match TRBD2. V lost 0 bases and J lost 4; bases outside the gene matches: 6. The CDR3 contains 16 residues. Germline values: CDR1 LGHNA, CDR2 YSLEER. In nucleotides, the CDR3 is TGCGCCAGCAGCCAAGATCCAGCGGGAGTGTCAGATACGCAGTATTTT. This encodes CASSQDPAGVSDTQYF.

This chain connects TRBV2 to TRBJ2-1; D is uncertain. The CDR3 runs 16 residues. The V end was cut by 2 bases, the J end by 6 bases, with 17 bases between. In germline, CDR1 is SNHLY, CDR2 FYNNEI. CDR3 in amino acids: CASSEIVGMRSNEQFF. DNA for the CDR3: TGTGCCAGCAGTGAAATCGTCGGAATGAGGTCCAATGAGCAGTTCTTC. The entire variable domain, with the rest obtained from reference TRBV2 and TRBJ2-1, is as follows: EPEVTQTPSHQVTQMGQEVILRCVPISNHLYFYWYRQILGQKVEFLVSFYNNEISEKSEIFDDQFSVERPDGSNFTLKIRSTKLEDSAMYFCASSEIVGMRSNEQFFGPGTRLTVL.

This rearrangement joins TRBV6-2 or TRBV6-3 to TRBJ2-4; D assignment may be TRBD1 or TRBD2 (5 bases each). Per the germline V gene, CDR1 is MNHEY and CDR2 is SVGEGT. This CDR3 is 18 amino acids long. V shed 0 bases and J shed 0 bases, with 15 bases lying between them. This CDR3 reads CASSYSPEGRGAKNIQYF. CDR3 DNA sequence: TGTGCCAGCAGTTACTCTCCCGAGGGACGGGGAGCCAAAAACATTCAGTACTTC.

This clonotype showed up just a few times. J is TRBJ1-5 and V is TRBV12-3 or TRBV12-4, with no clear D. Trimming pared 5 bases from V and 5 bases from J, leaving 13 bases between. The CDR3 consists of 14 residues. CDR3 sequence: CASSPPGSHQPQHF. CDR3 bases: TGTGCCAGCAGTCCCCCCGGCAGTCATCAGCCCCAGCATTTT.

This clonotype was observed many times. V usage is TRBV12-3 or TRBV12-4 and J usage is TRBJ1-1; D is possibly TRBD1 (6 bases). The ends were cut back, 7 bases at V and 1 base at J, with 10 bases in the middle. The CDR3 is made up of 13 amino acids. CDR3 DNA sequence: TGTGCCAGCACCCGGACAGAGAACACTGAAGCTTTCTTT. It yields the protein CASTRTENTEAFF.

The gene calls are TRBV12-3 or TRBV12-4 and TRBJ2-1, with no clear D. V was shortened by 3 bases and J by 7 bases, with 7 bases between the two germline ends. This CDR3 has 12 residues. This CDR3 reads CASSFLSNEQFF. CDR3 nucleotide sequence: TGTGCCAGCAGTTTCCTTAGTAATGAGCAGTTCTTC.